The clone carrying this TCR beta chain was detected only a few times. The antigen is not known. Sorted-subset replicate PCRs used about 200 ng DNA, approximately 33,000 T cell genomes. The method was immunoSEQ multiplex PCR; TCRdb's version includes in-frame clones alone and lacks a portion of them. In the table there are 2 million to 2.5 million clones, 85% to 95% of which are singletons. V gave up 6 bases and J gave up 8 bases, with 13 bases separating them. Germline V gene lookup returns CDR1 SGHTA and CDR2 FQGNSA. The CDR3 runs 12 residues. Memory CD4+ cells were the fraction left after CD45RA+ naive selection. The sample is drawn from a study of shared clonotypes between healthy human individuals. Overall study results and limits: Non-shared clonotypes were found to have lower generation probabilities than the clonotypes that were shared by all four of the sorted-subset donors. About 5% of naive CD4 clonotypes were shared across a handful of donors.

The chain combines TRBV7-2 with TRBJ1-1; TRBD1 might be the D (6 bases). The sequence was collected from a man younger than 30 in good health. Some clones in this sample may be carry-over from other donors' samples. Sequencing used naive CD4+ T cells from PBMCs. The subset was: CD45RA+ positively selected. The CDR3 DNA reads TGTGCCAGCAGGCAACAGGGCGCCGAAGCTTTCTTT. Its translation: CASRQQGAEAFF.